The clone carrying this TCR beta chain was counted a single time. Here immunoSEQ multiplex PCR was the method, and the copy in TCRdb shows in-frame clones only, minus some. The data contain 3,500 to 4,500 clones, approximately 67% of them singletons. The CDR3 has 12 residues. Trimming pared 2 bases from V and 10 bases from J, leaving 11 bases between. In germline, CDR1 is LGHDT, CDR2 YNNKEL (reference sequence). The data derive from a study of T cells in tumors after PD-1 blockade. Study context: Prior checkpoint blockade, systemic immunosuppressant use, or anti-cancer therapy within 4 weeks excluded patients.

This clonotype was obtained from a human donor with basal cell carcinoma. The sample in question was tumor tissue, obtained before anti-PD-1 treatment. The V and J genes are TRBV3-1 (or the pseudogene TRBV3-2) and TRBJ1-2, with D unclear. In DNA, the CDR3 is TGTGCCAGCAGCCAATTACGGTCCGACTACACCTTC. Its protein product is CASSQLRSDYTF.